The subject of this entry is one TCR beta chain. Produced via immunoSEQ multiplex PCR; TCRdb's table is partial and in-frame only. The sample lists under 250,000 clones; about 87% were seen once. J was trimmed by 1 base and V by 1 base; bases with no gene match: 3. Germline V gene lookup returns CDR1 MGHDK and CDR2 SYGVNS. This CDR3 is built from 15 residues. All enrollees were about 18 to 90 years old and from fewer than 30 US areas. Exposed participants came across a COVID-19 case within 2 weeks before study entry. The sample is drawn from a study of blood T cell repertoires in COVID-19. Sample: PBMCs or T cells enriched from blood (not recorded which). This TCR came from a woman aged 25-40 years who had been exposed to COVID-19. The rearrangement links TRBV25-1 to TRBJ1-1, with 7 nucleotides matching TRBD1. CDR3 sequence: CASSESGGKNTEAFF. The DNA for the CDR3 is TGTGCCAGCAGTGAATCAGGGGGTAAGAACACTGAAGCTTTCTTT.